What follows is one T cell receptor beta chain and its context. The source of the sample is a study of blood T cell repertoires in COVID-19. As for the study in general: Samples representing acute and convalescent COVID-19 were sourced from the United States, Italy and Spain. Sources were T cells, B-cell-depleted T cells, or PBMCs; the material itself was cDNA or gDNA.

The CDR3 contains 14 residues. Trimming pared 5 bases from V and 5 bases from J, leaving 15 bases between. Germline V gene data show CDR1 as LNHDA and CDR2 as SQIVND (reference sequence). In the original analysis: Amplification from reference gene primers served as the basis for estimated nucleated cell counts. TCRdb's copy holds only in-frame clones and misses some; the assay was immunoSEQ multiplex PCR. The V and J calls and the clone size are those of that table, but D and trimming were determined from the DNA. The sample has 150,000 to 200,000 clones, approximately 86% seen once. The source is a man aged 18 to 35 with acute or convalescent COVID-19. Sequenced input: peripheral blood. The chain recombines TRBV19 with TRBJ1-1, with D possibly TRBD1 on 5 matching bases. Here the CDR3 DNA reads TGTGCCAGTAGTCCGCCGGGCGGGGGTACTGAAGCTTTCTTT. Its protein product is CASSPPGGGTEAFF.